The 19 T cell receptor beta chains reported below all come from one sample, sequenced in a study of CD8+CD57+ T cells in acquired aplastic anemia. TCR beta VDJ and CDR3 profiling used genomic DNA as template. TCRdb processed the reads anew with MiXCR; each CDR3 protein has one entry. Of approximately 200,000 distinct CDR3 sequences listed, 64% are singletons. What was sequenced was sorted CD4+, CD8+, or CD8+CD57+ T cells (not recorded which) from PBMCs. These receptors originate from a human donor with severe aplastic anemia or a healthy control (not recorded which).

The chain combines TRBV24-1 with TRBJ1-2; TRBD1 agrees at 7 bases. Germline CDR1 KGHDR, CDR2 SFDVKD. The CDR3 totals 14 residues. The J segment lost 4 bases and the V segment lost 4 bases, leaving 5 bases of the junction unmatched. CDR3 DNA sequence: TGTGCCACCAGTGACAGGGGGACAGCCTATGGCTACACCTTC. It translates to CATSDRGTAYGYTF.

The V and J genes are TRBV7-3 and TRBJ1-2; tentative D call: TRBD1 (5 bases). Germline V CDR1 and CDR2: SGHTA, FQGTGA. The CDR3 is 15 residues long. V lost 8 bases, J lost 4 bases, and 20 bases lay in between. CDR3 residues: CASASGTSTRYGYTF. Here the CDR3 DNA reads TGTGCCAGCGCATCCGGGACGTCCACCCGCTATGGCTACACCTTC.

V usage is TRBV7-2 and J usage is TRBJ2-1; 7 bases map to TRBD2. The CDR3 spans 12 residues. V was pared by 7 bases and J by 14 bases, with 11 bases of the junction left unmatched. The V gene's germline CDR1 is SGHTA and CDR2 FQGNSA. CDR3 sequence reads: CASTSPRGGEFF. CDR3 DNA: TGTGCCAGCACCTCACCTAGGGGAGGGGAGTTCTTC.

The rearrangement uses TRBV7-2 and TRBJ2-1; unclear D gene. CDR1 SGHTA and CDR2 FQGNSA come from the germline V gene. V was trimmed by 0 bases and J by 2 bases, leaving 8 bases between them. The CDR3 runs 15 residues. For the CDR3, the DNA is TGTGCCAGCAGCTTAGCCAGTGGACCCTACAATGAGCAGTTCTTC. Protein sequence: CASSLASGPYNEQFF.

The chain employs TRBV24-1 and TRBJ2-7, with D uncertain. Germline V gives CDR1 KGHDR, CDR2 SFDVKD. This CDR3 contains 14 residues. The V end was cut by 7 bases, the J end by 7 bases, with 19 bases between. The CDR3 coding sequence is TGTGCCACCAGGGATAGCAGTGGTATGGGAGAGCAGTACTTC. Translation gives CATRDSSGMGEQYF.

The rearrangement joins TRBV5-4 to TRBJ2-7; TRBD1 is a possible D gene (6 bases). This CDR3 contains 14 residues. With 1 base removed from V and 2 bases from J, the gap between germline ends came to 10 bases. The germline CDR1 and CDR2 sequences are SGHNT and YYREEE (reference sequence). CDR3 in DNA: TGTGCCAGCAGCTTGCGGCCAGGGGCCTACGAGCAGTACTTC. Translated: CASSLRPGAYEQYF.

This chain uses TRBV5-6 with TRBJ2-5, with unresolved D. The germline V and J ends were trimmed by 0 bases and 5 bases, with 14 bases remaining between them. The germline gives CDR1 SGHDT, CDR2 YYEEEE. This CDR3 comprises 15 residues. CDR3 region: CASSLAGLGLETQYF. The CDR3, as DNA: TGTGCCAGCAGCTTGGCGGGCCTAGGCCTGGAGACCCAGTACTTC.

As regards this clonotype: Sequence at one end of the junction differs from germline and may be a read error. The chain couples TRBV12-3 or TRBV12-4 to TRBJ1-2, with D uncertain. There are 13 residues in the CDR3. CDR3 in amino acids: CASSFSGSSGYSF. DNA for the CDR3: TGTGCCAGCAGTTTTTCCGGGTCTAGCGGCTACTCCTTC.

Here the CDR3 DNA reads TGTGCCACCAGCAGAGAGGTTTCAGCCTCTGGAAACACCATATATTTT. It encodes CATSREVSASGNTIYF. The chain carries TRBV15 and TRBJ1-3; unclear D gene. The germline V and J ends were trimmed by 0 bases and 0 bases, with 9 bases remaining between them. The CDR3 has 16 amino acids. Germline lookup yields CDR1 LNHNV and CDR2 YYDKDF (reference sequence).

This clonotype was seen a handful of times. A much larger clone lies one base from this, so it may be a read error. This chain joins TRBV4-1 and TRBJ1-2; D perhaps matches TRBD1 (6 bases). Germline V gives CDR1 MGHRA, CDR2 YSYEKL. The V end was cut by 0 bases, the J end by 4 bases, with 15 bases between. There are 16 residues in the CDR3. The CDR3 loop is CASSQDLSGASYGYTF. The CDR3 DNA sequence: TGCGCCAGCAGCCAAGATCTCTCGGGGGCGAGCTATGGCTACACCTTC.

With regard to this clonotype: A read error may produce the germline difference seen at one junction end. CDR3 in amino acids: CASSLRVRFSGANVLAF. CDR3 DNA sequence: TGTGCCAGCAGCTTGAGGGTCAGATTCTCTGGGGCCAACGTCCTGGCTTTC. V gene TRBV15 combines with J gene TRBJ2-6; D tentatively reads TRBD1 or TRBD2 (5 bases each). CDR1 and CDR2 (germline): LNHNV, YYDKDF (reference sequence). The CDR3 covers 17 residues.

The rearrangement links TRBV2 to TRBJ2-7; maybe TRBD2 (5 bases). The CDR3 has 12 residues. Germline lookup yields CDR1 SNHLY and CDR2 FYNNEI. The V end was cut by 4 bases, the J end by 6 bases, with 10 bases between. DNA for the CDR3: TGTGCCAGCAGTGGACTACTCCCCGAGCAGTACTTC. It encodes CASSGLLPEQYF.

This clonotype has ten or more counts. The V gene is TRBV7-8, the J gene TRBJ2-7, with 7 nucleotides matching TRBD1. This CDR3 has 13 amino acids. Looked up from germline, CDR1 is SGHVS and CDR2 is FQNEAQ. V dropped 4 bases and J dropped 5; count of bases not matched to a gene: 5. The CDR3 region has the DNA TGTGCCAGCAGCTCGACAGGGAAGCACGAGCAGTACTTC. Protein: CASSSTGKHEQYF.

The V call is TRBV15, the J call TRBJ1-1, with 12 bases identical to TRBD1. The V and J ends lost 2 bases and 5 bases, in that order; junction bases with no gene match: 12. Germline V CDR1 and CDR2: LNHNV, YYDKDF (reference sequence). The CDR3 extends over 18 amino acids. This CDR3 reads CATSRPFPGQGAGTEAFF. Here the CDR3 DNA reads TGTGCCACCAGCAGACCATTTCCGGGACAGGGGGCGGGTACTGAAGCTTTCTTT.

CDR3 loop: CSAPLAGAKDTQYF. The CDR3 DNA is TGCAGTGCACCACTAGCGGGGGCGAAGGATACGCAGTATTTT. V usage is TRBV20-1 and J usage is TRBJ2-3, with TRBD2 identical over 11 bases. The V and J ends lost 6 bases and 6 bases, in that order; junction bases with no gene match: 8. The V gene's germline CDR1 is DFQATT and CDR2 SNEGSKA (reference sequence). The CDR3 has 14 amino acids.

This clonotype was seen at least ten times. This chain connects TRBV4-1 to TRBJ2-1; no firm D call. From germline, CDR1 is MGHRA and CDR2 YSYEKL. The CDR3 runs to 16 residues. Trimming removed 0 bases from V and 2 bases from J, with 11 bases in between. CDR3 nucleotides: TGCGCCAGCAGCCAAGATCCGCAGGAGACCTACAATGAGCAGTTCTTC. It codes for CASSQDPQETYNEQFF.

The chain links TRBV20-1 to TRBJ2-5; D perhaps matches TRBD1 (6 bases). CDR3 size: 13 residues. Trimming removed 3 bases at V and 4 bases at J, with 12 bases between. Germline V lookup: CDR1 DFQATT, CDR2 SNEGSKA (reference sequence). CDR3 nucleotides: TGCAGTGCTAGGCGGACAGCACGAGAGACCCAGTACTTC. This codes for CSARRTARETQYF.

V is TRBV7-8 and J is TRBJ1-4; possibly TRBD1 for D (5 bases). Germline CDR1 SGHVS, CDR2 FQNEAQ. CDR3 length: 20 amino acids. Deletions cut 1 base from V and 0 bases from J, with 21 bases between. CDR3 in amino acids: CASSLVGTSELRATNEKLFF. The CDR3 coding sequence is TGTGCCAGCAGCTTAGTAGGGACTAGCGAACTACGAGCAACTAATGAAAAACTGTTTTTT.

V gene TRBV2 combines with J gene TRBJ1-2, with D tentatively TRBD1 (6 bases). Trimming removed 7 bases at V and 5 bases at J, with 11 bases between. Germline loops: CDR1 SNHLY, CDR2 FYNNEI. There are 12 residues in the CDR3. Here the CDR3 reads CASTAGAYGYTF. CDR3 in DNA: TGTGCCAGCACGGCGGGGGCATATGGCTACACCTTC. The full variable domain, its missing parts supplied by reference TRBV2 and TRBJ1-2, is EPEVTQTPSHQVTQMGQEVILRCVPISNHLYFYWYRQILGQKVEFLVSFYNNEISEKSEIFDDQFSVERPDGSNFTLKIRSTKLEDSAMYFCASTAGAYGYTFGSGTRLTVV.